This TCR beta chain emerged from a study of CD4+ T cells in melanoma. TCRdb's copy holds only in-frame clones and misses some; the assay was immunoSEQ multiplex PCR. The sample shows more than 12,000 clones, approximately 63% of them seen only once. Findings and limits, study-wide: A reported correlation linked neoantigen-specific CD4+ T cells to CD8+, macrophage and B cell function. Diverse differentiation states were reported for melanoma neoantigen-specific CD4+ T cells.

This clone was seen only once. Its target is not known. Trimming at V came to 5 bases and at J to 2 bases, leaving 5 bases not matched to a gene. Germline-derived CDR1 and CDR2 are MNHEY and SVGAGI. The CDR3 has 14 residues. Sequenced: cells from a culture (not recorded whether cultured in vitro). This TCR was sampled from a human donor with melanoma. The chain recombines TRBV6-5 with TRBJ1-2; 7 bases match TRBD1. This CDR3 is CASSKTGTNYGYTF. The CDR3, as DNA: TGTGCCAGCAGTAAGACAGGGACCAACTATGGCTACACCTTC.